The 11 T cell receptor beta chains reported below all come from one sample, sequenced in a study of Ad26.COV2.S vaccination and SARS-CoV-2 variants (dated by TCRdb to the early 2020s). The treatment or condition label, read with the paper, signifies: roughly 19 received Ad26.COV2.S at low or high dose, single or two shots; several received placebo; per-sample allocation not given. For vaccine and placebo recipients, repertoires were sequenced using samples collected on day 63 after the first injection. The library relied on the immunoSEQ multiplex PCR assay. In TCRdb, the immuneACCESS table is reduced to in-frame sequences with V and J assigned. These tables do not hold every clone; where another copy was compared, an unresolved V gene accounts for under half, and the others remain unexplained. Across this sample there are 350,000 to 500,000 clones, with 89% seen only once. The top ten hold approximately 2.5% of the sample.

This specimen consisted of peripheral blood, obtained in a trial of Ad26.COV2.S vaccine versus placebo. The receptor set was obtained from a person between 18 and 59 years old who received the Ad26.COV2.S COVID-19 vaccine or a placebo.

This rearrangement joins TRBV7-2 to TRBJ2-1, with D perhaps matching TRBD2 (6 bases). CDR3 size: 16 residues. Trimming shortened V by 1 base and J by 7 bases, and 17 bases separated the two germline ends. The germline V gene encodes CDR1 SGHTA and CDR2 FQGNSA. The CDR3 loop reads CASSLGSTEGQNEQFF. The DNA for the CDR3 is TGTGCCAGCAGCTTAGGGTCAACGGAGGGTCAGAATGAGCAGTTCTTC.

This chain uses TRBV5-4 with TRBJ2-7, with a weak D call TRBD1 (6 bases). This CDR3 has 14 residues. V dropped 4 bases and J dropped 4 bases, with 15 bases sitting between them. Germline CDR1 reads SGHNT; CDR2 reads YYREEE (reference sequence). The CDR3 here is CASSLTGSGYEQYV. CDR3 nucleotides: TGTGCCAGCAGCCTTACAGGGAGTGGATACGAGCAGTACGTC.

This rearrangement joins TRBV2 to TRBJ1-1; a weak D match, TRBD1 (5 bases). The CDR3 sequence is 16 residues long. The V and J ends lost 7 bases and 2 bases respectively, with 20 bases between them. Germline values: CDR1 SNHLY, CDR2 FYNNEI. The CDR3 loop is CASIINSWGRNTEAFF. The CDR3 DNA follows: TGTGCCAGCATTATAAATAGCTGGGGGAGAAACACTGAAGCTTTCTTT. The entire variable domain, with the rest obtained from reference TRBV2 and TRBJ1-1, is as follows: EPEVTQTPSHQVTQMGQEVILRCVPISNHLYFYWYRQILGQKVEFLVSFYNNEISEKSEIFDDQFSVERPDGSNFTLKIRSTKLEDSAMYFCASIINSWGRNTEAFFGQGTRLTVV.

This clone was counted between two and nine times. The chain carries TRBV27 and TRBJ2-7; D is possibly TRBD2 (6 bases). Trimming pared 6 bases from V and 7 bases from J, leaving 10 bases between. This CDR3 spans 11 amino acids. The germline gives CDR1 MNHEY, CDR2 SMNVEV (reference sequence). CDR3: CASRYGGEQYF. DNA for the CDR3: TGTGCCAGCAGATACGGGGGAGAGCAGTACTTC.

The chain combines TRBV3-1 (or the pseudogene TRBV3-2) with TRBJ1-4, with D maybe TRBD1 (6 bases). There are 17 residues in the CDR3. The germline gives CDR1 LGHDT, CDR2 YNNKEL (reference sequence). V was shortened by 4 bases and J by 6 bases, with 21 bases between the two germline ends. The CDR3 bases are TGTGCCAGCAGCCGAGGGGGACCGTACCTCTTACATGAAAAACTGTTTTTT. It codes for CASSRGGPYLLHEKLFF.

This chain connects TRBV6-5 to TRBJ2-7, with D uncertain. This CDR3 region has 14 residues. In germline, CDR1 is MNHEY, CDR2 SVGAGI. Trimming left V 0 bases short and J 7 bases short, with 13 bases between. Here the CDR3 DNA reads TGTGCCAGCAGTTACTCGGCAGGAACCCCGGAGCAGTACGTC. It specifies CASSYSAGTPEQYV.

Regarding this clone: The conserved phenylalanine or tryptophan is not found at the CDR3 terminus, so this likely reflects a read error. The DNA is omitted, as the CDR3 cannot be located on it reliably, and the CDR3 follows TCRdb's listing. The rearrangement uses TRBV21-1 and TRBJ2-7. TRBV21-1 is a pseudogene. The CDR3 has 9 amino acids, counting both end residues. This CDR3 is CASSRSSRR.

V gene TRBV6-5 combines with J gene TRBJ1-2; D is ambiguous. The CDR3 runs 12 residues. In germline, CDR1 is MNHEY, CDR2 SVGAGI. The ends were cut back, 3 bases at V and 3 bases at J, with 5 bases in the middle. The CDR3 bases are TGTGCCAGCAGTTATCCAGACTATGGCTACACCTTC. Encoded protein: CASSYPDYGYTF.

This clone was counted a single time. The V gene is TRBV12-3 or TRBV12-4, the J gene TRBJ2-7; TRBD1 is a possible D gene (5 bases). CDR3 size: 12 residues. V lost 3 bases and J lost 6, with 9 bases in between. CDR3 amino acids: CASSFGRVEQYF. In nucleotides, the CDR3 is TGTGCCAGCAGTTTTGGCAGGGTCGAGCAGTACTTC.

This chain connects TRBV5-1 to TRBJ1-1; 8 bases fit TRBD1. Germline V lookup: CDR1 SGHRS, CDR2 YFSETQ. J gave up 1 base and V 2 bases, and 4 bases lay outside the gene matches. This CDR3 region has 15 residues. CDR3 amino acids: CASSFAGGANTEAFF. The CDR3 DNA reads TGCGCCAGCAGCTTCGCAGGGGGCGCGAACACTGAAGCTTTCTTT.

The V gene is TRBV19, the J gene TRBJ2-1, with a tentative D call TRBD2 (5 bases). The V end lost 6 bases, the J end lost 0 bases, and 15 bases lay between the germline ends. Germline V lookup: CDR1 LNHDA, CDR2 SQIVND (reference sequence). The CDR3 runs to 16 residues. The chain's CDR3 is CASRRAETSSYNEQFF. The CDR3 region has the DNA TGTGCCAGTAGGCGAGCGGAAACCAGCTCCTACAATGAGCAGTTCTTC.